What follows are 30 T cell receptor beta chains derived from one specimen sequenced in a study of T cell clusters in autoimmune cytopenias. TRB was amplified from around 0.25 ug of peripheral blood genomic DNA per sample. TRB was amplified by touch-down multiplex PCR, primer pools A and B combined. For each CDR3 protein, TCRdb gives one entry from its re-call of the multiplex PCR reads, without DNA. The specimen's table records 6,000 to 6,500 distinct CDR3 sequences. The sample comprised peripheral blood. The receptors come from a human donor with an autoimmune cytopenia or autoimmune hepatitis (not recorded which).

This clonotype shows up as medium-sized (0.01 to 0.1%) by frequency. V gene TRBV6-2 or TRBV6-3 combines with J gene TRBJ1-2; TCRdb designates TRBD1, a call that cannot be tested without DNA. From germline, CDR1 is MNHEY and CDR2 SVGEGT. This CDR3 has 14 amino acids. CDR3 sequence reads: CASRDITGLYGYTF.

The chain recombines TRBV5-1 with TRBJ1-5. CDR1 is SGHRS and CDR2 is YFSETQ in the germline V gene. The CDR3 sequence is 14 residues long. CDR3 sequence reads: CASSLGGDNQPQHF. Complete variable domain (other parts from reference TRBV5-1 and TRBJ1-5): KAGVTQTPRYLIKTRGQQVTLSCSPISGHRSVSWYQQTPGQGLQFLFEYFSETQRNKGNFPGRFSGRQFSNSRSEMNVSTLELGDSALYLCASSLGGDNQPQHFGDGTRLSIL.

The V gene is TRBV18, the J gene TRBJ1-1; TCRdb lists TRBD1, though no DNA is available to test this call. Per the germline V gene, CDR1 is KGHSH and CDR2 is LQKENI. The CDR3 spans 14 residues. CDR3 sequence reads: CASSPRGRNTEAFF.

This clonotype is identified as medium-sized from frequency. The rearrangement links TRBV27 to TRBJ1-2; lacking DNA, the TRBD1 call made by TCRdb goes unchecked. Germline CDR1 reads MNHEY; CDR2 reads SMNVEV (reference sequence). The CDR3 has 17 residues. The CDR3 sequence: CASRANRDSWVGYGYTF.

This clonotype is labeled medium-sized based on frequency. The chain uses TRBV5-6 and TRBJ1-5. The CDR3 runs 15 residues. Germline CDR1 SGHDT, CDR2 YYEEEE. This CDR3 is CASSRRTDSNQPQHF.

Measured by frequency, this clonotype is medium-sized (0.01 to 0.1%). The CDR3 spells CASSTPGQGNNQPQHF. The chain links TRBV19 to TRBJ1-5; absent DNA, TCRdb's TRBD1 call cannot be checked. The CDR3 loop spans 16 amino acids. Germline values: CDR1 LNHDA, CDR2 SQIVND (reference sequence).

The chain uses TRBV6-6 and TRBJ1-1; the D call of TRBD1 rests on TCRdb alone, since no DNA is present to check it. Germline assignment: CDR1 MNHNY and CDR2 SVGAGI (reference sequence). This CDR3 has 17 residues. Here the CDR3 reads CASSYSIWDSDNTEAFF.

This clonotype shows up as medium-sized by frequency. V is TRBV6-1 and J is TRBJ1-1; the D call from TCRdb, TRBD1, cannot be confirmed without DNA. The CDR3 totals 14 residues. Germline V gene sequence: CDR1 MNHNS, CDR2 SASEGT. The CDR3 is CATNPGQGAIEAFF.

The chain links TRBV12-3 or TRBV12-4 to TRBJ1-5. The CDR3 contains 12 residues. CDR3 in amino acids: CASSLGLQPQHF.

This clonotype is labeled medium-sized based on frequency. V usage is TRBV7-6 and J usage is TRBJ1-1; the D gene TCRdb calls, TRBD1, cannot be checked with no DNA. Per germline, CDR1 SGHVS and CDR2 FNYEAQ. The CDR3 length is 14 residues. The CDR3 region is CASSVDMGGPEAFF.

V and J are TRBV7-9 and TRBJ1-6. The CDR3 extends over 15 amino acids. CDR1 SEHNR and CDR2 FQNEAQ come from the germline V gene (reference sequence). The CDR3 sequence is CASSLEPGGNSPLHF.

The rearrangement uses TRBV6-1 and TRBJ1-1; TCRdb names TRBD1, which stays unverified in the absence of DNA. The CDR3 is 12 residues long. Germline-derived CDR1 and CDR2 are MNHNS and SASEGT. The CDR3 loop reads CASRPAHTEAFF.

The J gene is TRBJ1-4, the V gene TRBV12-3 or TRBV12-4; TCRdb proposes TRBD1, but this gene call is untestable without DNA. CDR3 size: 14 residues. CDR3: CASTWGQSNEKLFF.

The chain recombines TRBV7-9 with TRBJ2-2; without DNA, the TCRdb call of TRBD1 cannot be checked. The CDR3 is 15 residues long. Germline CDR1 reads SEHNR; CDR2 reads FQNEAQ (reference sequence). CDR3 region: CASSFSGTNTGELFF.

Frequency places this clonotype as medium-sized. The chain employs TRBV6-2 or TRBV6-3 and TRBJ2-2. Germline V CDR1 and CDR2: MNHEY, SVGEGT. The CDR3 runs 13 residues. CDR3 amino acids: CASRYRGAGELFF.

The rearrangement joins TRBV20-1 to TRBJ2-4; absent DNA, TCRdb's TRBD1 call cannot be checked. Germline loops: CDR1 DFQATT, CDR2 SNEGSKA (reference sequence). The CDR3 runs to 15 residues. The CDR3 sequence: CSAPPWVGAKNIQYF.

The rearrangement uses TRBV18 and TRBJ2-5; checking the TCRdb D call of TRBD2 is not possible without DNA. The CDR3 length is 17 residues. In germline, CDR1 is KGHSH, CDR2 LQKENI. CDR3 in amino acids: CASSPLILAGSRETQYF.

In terms of frequency, this clonotype is medium-sized (0.01 to 0.1%). The chain uses TRBV6-1 and TRBJ2-3; the D call from TCRdb, TRBD2, cannot be confirmed without DNA. Germline assignment: CDR1 MNHNS and CDR2 SASEGT. The CDR3 loop spans 15 amino acids. The CDR3 spells CASSEFSGGADTQYF.

This clonotype is labeled medium-sized based on frequency. The V and J genes are TRBV6-2 or TRBV6-3 and TRBJ2-2. The CDR3 spans 13 residues. Germline V lookup: CDR1 MNHEY, CDR2 SVGEGT. The CDR3 loop reads CASSYFGTGELFF.

V is TRBV30 and J is TRBJ1-6; TCRdb calls TRBD1, which cannot be checked without DNA. Per the germline V gene, CDR1 is GTSNPN and CDR2 is SVGIG (reference sequence). CDR3 size: 14 residues. CDR3 sequence reads: CALGQGATNSPLHF.

The chain combines TRBV18 with TRBJ1-5; TCRdb calls TRBD1, which cannot be checked without DNA. CDR3 size: 14 residues. Germline V gene data show CDR1 as KGHSH and CDR2 as LQKENI. CDR3 in amino acids: CASSQEPGMLPQHF.

This clonotype is labeled medium-sized (0.01 to 0.1%) based on frequency. The chain combines TRBV6-5 with TRBJ2-7; no DNA is available, so the TRBD2 call from TCRdb remains unchecked. CDR3 length: 17 residues. The germline V gene encodes CDR1 MNHEY and CDR2 SVGAGI. CDR3 amino acids: CASSYQSSSGGSLEQYF.

V and J are TRBV4-3 and TRBJ2-1; TCRdb designates TRBD1, a call that cannot be tested without DNA. The CDR3 is 17 residues long. The V gene's germline CDR1 is LGHNA and CDR2 YSLEER. The CDR3 here is CASSQDAGGSSYNEQFF.

The chain is built from TRBV4-3 and TRBJ1-2; the D gene TCRdb calls, TRBD1, cannot be checked with no DNA. From germline, CDR1 is LGHNA and CDR2 YSLEER. There are 15 residues in the CDR3. The CDR3 protein is CASSQFLAGQDGYTF.

Judged by frequency, this clonotype is medium-sized. The chain recombines TRBV10-3 with TRBJ2-5; TCRdb gives TRBD2 as the D gene, but with no DNA this cannot be confirmed. Germline lookup yields CDR1 ENHRY and CDR2 SYGVKD. There are 17 residues in the CDR3. CDR3 in amino acids: CAISESGSGGPRETQYF.

This clonotype shows up as medium-sized (0.01 to 0.1%) by frequency. The gene calls are TRBV5-4 and TRBJ2-7; lacking DNA, the TRBD1 call made by TCRdb goes unchecked. The CDR3 has 15 amino acids. Per germline, CDR1 SGHNT and CDR2 YYREEE (reference sequence). The CDR3 region is CASSLTGTGAYEQYF.

This clonotype registers medium-sized by frequency. The V gene is TRBV15, the J gene TRBJ1-5. Germline lookup yields CDR1 LNHNV and CDR2 YYDKDF (reference sequence). The CDR3 contains 18 residues. CDR3 sequence: CATSRLGQGRGSNQPQHF.

This chain joins TRBV28 and TRBJ1-6; the TCRdb D gene call, TRBD1, has no DNA to confirm it. Germline V CDR1 and CDR2: MDHEN, SYDVKM. CDR3 size: 14 residues. This chain's CDR3 is CASSMTGGNSPLHF. Looking up the rest from reference TRBV28 and TRBJ1-6 gives the full variable domain: DVKVTQSSRYLVKRTGEKVFLECVQDMDHENMFWYRQDPGLGLRLIYFSYDVKMKEKGDIPEGYSVSREKKERFSLILESASTNQTSMYLCASSMTGGNSPLHFGNGTRLTVT.

By frequency, this clonotype is medium-sized (0.01 to 0.1%). This rearrangement joins TRBV5-1 to TRBJ2-2; checking the TCRdb D call of TRBD2 is not possible without DNA. The CDR3 consists of 17 residues. Germline V gene sequence: CDR1 SGHRS, CDR2 YFSETQ. The chain's CDR3 is CASSLTSGGAGSGELFF.

This sequence joins TRBV7-2 and TRBJ1-1. Germline V lookup: CDR1 SGHTA, CDR2 FQGNSA. The CDR3 contains 15 residues. The CDR3 region is CASSSLGRGNTEAFF.